The clone carrying this T cell receptor beta chain has more than one count but fewer than ten. Its antigen is still unknown. Unrecorded immune exposures were likely, despite nominal health at sampling. The data originate from a study of cytomegalovirus exposure and HLA in healthy donors. Across the study: Among the 300 to 500 donors who were genotyped, 81% fell in the genetic ancestry cluster that is associated with self-reported Caucasian donors. Study results and limitations: Several of the most significant clusters appeared, in a later analysis, to be linked to common viral pathogens.

The PCR was carried out with 60 Vbeta primers and 13 Jbeta primers. Produced via immunoSEQ multiplex PCR; TCRdb's table is partial and in-frame only. The table includes 200,000 to 300,000 clones, about four fifths detected once. V lost 2 bases to trimming and J lost 5 bases; unmatched junction nucleotides: 1. Germline-derived CDR1 and CDR2 are KGHSH and LQKENI. The CDR3 contains 14 residues. This receptor was identified in a woman aged 40 to 49 in good health and CMV-seropositive. Material for sequencing was PBMCs. J is TRBJ2-7 and V is TRBV18; 12 bases map to TRBD2. CDR3 in amino acids: CASSPGLAGNEQYF. The CDR3 region has the DNA TGTGCCAGCTCACCAGGACTAGCGGGAAACGAGCAGTACTTC.